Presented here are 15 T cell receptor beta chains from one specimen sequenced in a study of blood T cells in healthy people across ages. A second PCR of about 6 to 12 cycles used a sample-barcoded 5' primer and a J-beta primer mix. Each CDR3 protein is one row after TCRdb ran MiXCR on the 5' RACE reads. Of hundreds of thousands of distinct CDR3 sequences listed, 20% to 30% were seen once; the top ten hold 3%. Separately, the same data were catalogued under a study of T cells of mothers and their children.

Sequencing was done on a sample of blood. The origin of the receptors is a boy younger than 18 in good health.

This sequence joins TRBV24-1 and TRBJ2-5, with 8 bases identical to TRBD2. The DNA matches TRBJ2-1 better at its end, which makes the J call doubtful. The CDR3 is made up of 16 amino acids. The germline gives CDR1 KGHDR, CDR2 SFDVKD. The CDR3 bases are TGTGCCACCAGCGACTGGGGTAGCGGGGCGGACAATGAGCAGTTCTTC. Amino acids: CATSDWGSGADNEQFF.

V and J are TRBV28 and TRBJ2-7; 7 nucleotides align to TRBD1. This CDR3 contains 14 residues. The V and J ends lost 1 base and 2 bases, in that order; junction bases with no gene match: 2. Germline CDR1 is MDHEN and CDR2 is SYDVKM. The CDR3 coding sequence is TGTGCCAGCAGTTTATACAGGGGTGCCTACGAGCAGTACTTC. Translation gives CASSLYRGAYEQYF.

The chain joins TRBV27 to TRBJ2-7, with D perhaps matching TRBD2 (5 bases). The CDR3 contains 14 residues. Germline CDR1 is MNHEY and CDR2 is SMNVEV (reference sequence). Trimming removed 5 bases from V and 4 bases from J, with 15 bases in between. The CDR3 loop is CASSLAQPLYEQYF. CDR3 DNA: TGTGCCAGCAGTCTAGCCCAACCTCTATACGAGCAGTACTTC.

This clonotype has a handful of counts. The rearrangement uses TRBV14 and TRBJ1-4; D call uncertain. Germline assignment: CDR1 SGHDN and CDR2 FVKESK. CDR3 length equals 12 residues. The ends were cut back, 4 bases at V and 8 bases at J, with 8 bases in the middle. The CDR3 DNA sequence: TGTGCCAGCAGCCCGACGGACGAAAAACTGTTTTTT. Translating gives CASSPTDEKLFF.

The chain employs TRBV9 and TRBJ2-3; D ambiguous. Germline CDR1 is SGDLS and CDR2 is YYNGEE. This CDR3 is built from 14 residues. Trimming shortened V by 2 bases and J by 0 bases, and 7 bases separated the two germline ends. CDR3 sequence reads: CASSVGSSTDTQYF. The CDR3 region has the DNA TGTGCCAGCAGCGTCGGCAGTAGCACAGATACGCAGTATTTT.

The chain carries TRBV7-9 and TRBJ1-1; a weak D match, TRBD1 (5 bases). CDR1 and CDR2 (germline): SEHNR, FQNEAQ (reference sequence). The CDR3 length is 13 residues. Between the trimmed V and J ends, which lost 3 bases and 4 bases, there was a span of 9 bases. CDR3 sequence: CASSFGGPTEAFF. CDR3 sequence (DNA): TGTGCCAGCAGCTTTGGGGGTCCCACTGAAGCTTTCTTT.

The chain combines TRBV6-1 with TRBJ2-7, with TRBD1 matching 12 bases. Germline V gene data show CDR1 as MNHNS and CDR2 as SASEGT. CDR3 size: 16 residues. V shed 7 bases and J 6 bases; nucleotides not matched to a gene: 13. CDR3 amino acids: CASIINMGQGALEQYF. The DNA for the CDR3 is TGTGCCAGCATCATAAACATGGGACAGGGGGCACTCGAGCAGTACTTC.

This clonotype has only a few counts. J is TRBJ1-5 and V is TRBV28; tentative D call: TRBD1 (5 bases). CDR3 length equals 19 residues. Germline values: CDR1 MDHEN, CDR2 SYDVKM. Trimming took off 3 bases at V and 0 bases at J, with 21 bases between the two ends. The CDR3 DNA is TGTGCCAGCAGTTTCCACCCTGGGGCCGGGACGGCTAGCAATCAGCCCCAGCATTTT. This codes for CASSFHPGAGTASNQPQHF.

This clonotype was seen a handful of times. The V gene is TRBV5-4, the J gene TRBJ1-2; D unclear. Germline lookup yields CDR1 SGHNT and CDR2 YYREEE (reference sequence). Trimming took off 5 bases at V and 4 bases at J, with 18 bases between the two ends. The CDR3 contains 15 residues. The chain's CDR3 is CASRPDGAGFYGYTF. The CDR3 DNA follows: TGTGCCAGCAGGCCCGACGGAGCGGGGTTCTATGGCTACACCTTC.

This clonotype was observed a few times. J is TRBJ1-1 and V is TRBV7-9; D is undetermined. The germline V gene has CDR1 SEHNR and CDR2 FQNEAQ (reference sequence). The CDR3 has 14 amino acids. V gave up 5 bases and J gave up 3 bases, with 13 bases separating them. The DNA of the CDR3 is TGTGCCAGCAGCCCCCCGGGTGCGGACACTGAAGCTTTCTTT. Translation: CASSPPGADTEAFF.

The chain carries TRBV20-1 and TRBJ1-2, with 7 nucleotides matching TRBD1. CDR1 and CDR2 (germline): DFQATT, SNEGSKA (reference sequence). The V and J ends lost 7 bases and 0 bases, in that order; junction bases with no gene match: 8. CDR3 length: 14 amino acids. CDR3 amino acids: CSGRHGTANYGYTF. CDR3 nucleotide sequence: TGCAGTGGCCGTCACGGGACAGCTAACTATGGCTACACCTTC.

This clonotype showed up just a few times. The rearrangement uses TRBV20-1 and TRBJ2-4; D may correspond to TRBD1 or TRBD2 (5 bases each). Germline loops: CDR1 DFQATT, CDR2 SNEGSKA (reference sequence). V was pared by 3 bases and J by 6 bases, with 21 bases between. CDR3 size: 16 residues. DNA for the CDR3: TGCAGTGCTAGTCTCCCTGGATCCCGGGGCGGAAACATTCAGTACTTC. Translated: CSASLPGSRGGNIQYF.

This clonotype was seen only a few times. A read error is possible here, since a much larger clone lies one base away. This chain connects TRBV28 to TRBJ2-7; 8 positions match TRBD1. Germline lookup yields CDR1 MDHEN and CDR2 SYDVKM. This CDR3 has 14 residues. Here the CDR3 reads CASSPGGSVYGQYF. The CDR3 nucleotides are TGTGCCAGCAGTCCAGGGGGCTCAGTGTACGGGCAGTACTTC.

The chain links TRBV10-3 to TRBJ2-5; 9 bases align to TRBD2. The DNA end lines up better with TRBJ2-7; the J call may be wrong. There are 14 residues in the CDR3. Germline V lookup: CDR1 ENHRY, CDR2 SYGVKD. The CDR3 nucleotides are TGTGCCATTGAAAGCTCCAGCGGGGGGCGCGAGCAGTACTTC. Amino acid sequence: CAIESSSGGREQYF.

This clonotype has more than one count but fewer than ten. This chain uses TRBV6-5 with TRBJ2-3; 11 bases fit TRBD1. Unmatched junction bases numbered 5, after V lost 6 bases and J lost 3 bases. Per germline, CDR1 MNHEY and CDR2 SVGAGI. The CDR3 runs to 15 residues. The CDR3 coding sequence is TGTGCCAGCAGGCTGGGACAGGGGGGAACAGATACGCAGTATTTT. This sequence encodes CASRLGQGGTDTQYF.